Below are 7 T cell receptor beta chains sequenced from a single sample in a study of T cells in Graves' hyperthyroidism and ophthalmopathy. Researchers took RNA transcripts and amplified the TCR beta CDR3 regions from them. Using the HTBI primer set, a first-round RT-PCR was run on the TCR CDR3. TCRdb re-derived calls from the multiplex PCR reads in MiXCR, one entry per CDR3 protein. The sample carries approximately 400,000 distinct CDR3 sequences, roughly 12% recorded once. Sequenced sample: blood. These receptors all stem from a man younger than 45 with Graves' hyperthyroidism that later progressed to Graves' ophthalmopathy.

The J gene is TRBJ2-4, the V gene TRBV4-2; 11 positions match TRBD2. This CDR3 comprises 20 residues. V gave up 0 bases and J gave up 0 bases; unmatched junction bases: 10. Germline assignment: CDR1 LGHNA and CDR2 YNFKEQ. CDR3 bases: TGTGCCAGCAGCCAAGATCGATCTAGCGGGGGGCCCCTAGCCAAAAACATTCAGTACTTC. Protein sequence: CASSQDRSSGGPLAKNIQYF.

There are many counts of this clonotype. The V gene is TRBV6-1, the J gene TRBJ2-3, with 7 nucleotides matching TRBD1. V trimming: 0 bases; J trimming: 2 bases; junction bases outside the gene matches: 2. The CDR3 is 15 residues long. From germline, CDR1 is MNHNS and CDR2 SASEGT. CDR3 amino acids: CASSEADRATDTQYF. CDR3 nucleotide sequence: TGTGCCAGCAGTGAAGCCGACAGGGCCACAGATACGCAGTATTTT.

This clonotype was counted many times. The chain couples TRBV28 to TRBJ2-5; a weak D match, TRBD1 (5 bases). The V end was cut by 3 bases, the J end by 2 bases, with 7 bases between. Germline V gene sequence: CDR1 MDHEN, CDR2 SYDVKM. This CDR3 has 13 amino acids. The CDR3 spells CASSFGAQETQYF. In nucleotides, the CDR3 is TGTGCCAGCAGTTTTGGGGCTCAAGAGACCCAGTACTTC.

This clonotype has at least ten counts. The V and J genes are TRBV9 and TRBJ1-2; D is undetermined. Between the trimmed V and J ends, which lost 1 base and 3 bases, there was a span of 10 bases. Germline V gene data show CDR1 as SGDLS and CDR2 as YYNGEE. The CDR3 spans 14 residues. The CDR3 sequence is CASSVKGFDYGYTF. CDR3 bases: TGTGCCAGCAGCGTAAAAGGGTTCGACTATGGCTACACCTTC.

This clonotype occurred many times. The chain's CDR3 is CASSSEGEGHYNEQFF. DNA for the CDR3: TGTGCCAGCAGTTCTGAGGGGGAGGGCCACTACAATGAGCAGTTCTTC. The V gene is TRBV12-3 or TRBV12-4, the J gene TRBJ2-1; a possible D gene is TRBD2 (7 bases). The CDR3 covers 16 residues. V was clipped by 4 bases and J by 3 bases, with 16 bases between them.

This clonotype was observed a few times. The CDR3 region has the DNA TGTGCCAGCAGCGGTAGCGGGGTTGCCTACGAGCAGTACTTC. Residues: CASSGSGVAYEQYF. This chain uses TRBV9 with TRBJ2-7, with 8 positions matching TRBD2. CDR3 length: 14 amino acids. Trimming at V came to 3 bases and at J to 2 bases, leaving 4 bases not matched to a gene. Germline lookup yields CDR1 SGDLS and CDR2 YYNGEE. Full variable domain (remainder filled in from reference TRBV9 and TRBJ2-7): DSGVTQTPKHLITATGQRVTLRCSPRSGDLSVYWYQQSLDQGLQFLIQYYNGEERAKGNILERFSAQQFPDLHSELNLSSLELGDSALYFCASSGSGVAYEQYFGPGTRLTVT.

At least ten counts were recorded for this clonotype. The chain joins TRBV12-3 or TRBV12-4 to TRBJ1-2; D unresolved. The V and J ends lost 6 bases and 2 bases respectively, with 7 bases between them. CDR3 length: 12 residues. The CDR3 DNA follows: TGTGCCAGCAGATACACGAACTATGGCTACACCTTC. It yields the protein CASRYTNYGYTF.